These 15 T cell receptor beta chains share one sample of origin, sequenced in a study of cytomegalovirus exposure and HLA in healthy donors. Both 60 Vbeta primers and 13 Jbeta primers went into the PCR. Only in-frame clones appear in the TCRdb table, and some are missing; sequencing was by immunoSEQ multiplex PCR. The repertoire holds under 140,000 clones, with about 80% as singletons. Sequencing was carried out using PBMCs. The receptors come from a man under 40 in good health and CMV-seropositive.

The rearrangement uses TRBV7-9 and TRBJ2-3, with D uncertain. Trimming took off 5 bases at V and 6 bases at J, with 6 bases between the two ends. The CDR3 loop spans 11 amino acids. Germline V gives CDR1 SEHNR, CDR2 FQNEAQ (reference sequence). CDR3 residues: CASSLEDTQYF. The CDR3 bases are TGTGCCAGCAGCCTGGAGGATACGCAGTATTTT.

As to this clone: The sample carries other DNA sequences with the same CDR3. J is TRBJ2-1 and V is TRBV7-9; D is unclear. The CDR3 loop spans 12 amino acids. Germline CDR1 and CDR2: SEHNR and FQNEAQ (reference sequence). V was trimmed by 0 bases and J by 6 bases, leaving 3 bases between them. The CDR3 loop is CASSLAANEQFF. The CDR3, as DNA: TGTGCCAGCAGCTTAGCGGCCAATGAGCAGTTCTTC. Full variable domain (outside the CDR3, taken from reference TRBV7-9 and TRBJ2-1): DTGVSQNPRHKITKRGQNVTFRCDPISEHNRLYWYRQTLGQGPEFLTYFQNEAQLEKSRLLSDRFSAERPKGSFSTLEIQRTEQGDSAMYLCASSLAANEQFFGPGTRLTVL.

V gene TRBV10-3 combines with J gene TRBJ2-5; possibly TRBD1 for D (5 bases). There are 15 residues in the CDR3. V lost 4 bases and J 5 bases, leaving 17 bases between the germline ends. Germline lookup yields CDR1 ENHRY and CDR2 SYGVKD. CDR3 nucleotide sequence: TGTGCCATCAGTGCCTCCGACTTAAAGGGGGAGACCCAGTACTTC. It is translated as CAISASDLKGETQYF.

The chain has TRBV27 and TRBJ2-2; TRBD2 matches at 9 bases. CDR3 length: 18 amino acids. CDR1 is MNHEY, CDR2 SMNVEV, per germline (reference sequence). V lost 5 bases, J lost 6 bases, and 16 bases stayed unmatched. The CDR3 nucleotides read TGTGCCAGCAGTACCGGGACTAGCAGCGGGGTTGGGGCCGGGGAGCTGTTTTTT. This codes for CASSTGTSSGVGAGELFF.

V is TRBV4-3 and J is TRBJ2-6, with a possible D match to TRBD1 (5 bases). Germline V gene data show CDR1 as LGHNA and CDR2 as YSLEER. V shed 1 base and J shed 0 bases, with 7 bases lying between them. The CDR3 covers 16 residues. CDR3 DNA sequence: TGCGCCAGCAGCCAAGCTCAGGGCTCTGGGGCCAACGTCCTGACTTTC. This codes for CASSQAQGSGANVLTF.

V gene TRBV5-5 combines with J gene TRBJ2-7; TRBD1 aligns across 7 bases. Germline V gene lookup returns CDR1 SGHKS and CDR2 YYEKEE (reference sequence). The junction had 10 bases not matched to a gene; V was cut back by 4 bases and J by 3 bases. The CDR3 runs to 15 residues. The CDR3 loop is CASSASPGQSYEQYF. The CDR3 DNA sequence: TGTGCCAGCAGCGCGAGCCCGGGACAGAGCTACGAGCAGTACTTC.

V usage is TRBV6-1 and J usage is TRBJ2-3, with TRBD2 as a possible D gene (6 bases). Germline V lookup: CDR1 MNHNS, CDR2 SASEGT. V gave up 8 bases and J gave up 3 bases, with 9 bases separating them. The length of the CDR3 is 12 residues. Written as DNA, the CDR3 is TGTGCCAGCGGGACTCAGACAGATACGCAGTATTTT. It yields the protein CASGTQTDTQYF.

Of note for this clone: The junction differs from germline at one of its ends, possibly a read error. V gene TRBV7-7 combines with J gene TRBJ2-7, with 7 bases lining up with TRBD1. The length of the CDR3 is 13 residues. Germline CDR1 SSHAT, CDR2 FNYEAQ (reference sequence). The CDR3 is CASSPQDRSALYF. For the CDR3, the DNA is TGTGCTAGCAGCCCCCAGGACAGGTCGGCCCTATACTTC.

V usage is TRBV19 and J usage is TRBJ2-1; D might be TRBD2 (5 bases). This CDR3 has 16 amino acids. Germline assignment: CDR1 LNHDA and CDR2 SQIVND (reference sequence). Trimming removed 5 bases at V and 5 bases at J, with 19 bases between. The CDR3 sequence: CASSSPRTGKNNEQFF. CDR3 DNA: TGTGCCAGTAGTTCCCCCAGGACTGGGAAGAACAATGAGCAGTTCTTC.

This clone appeared once. This chain links TRBV9 with TRBJ2-3, with 11 bases that match TRBD1. CDR1 and CDR2 from the germline V gene are SGDLS and YYNGEE. J was trimmed by 7 bases and V by 6 bases; bases with no gene match: 10. The CDR3 has 15 amino acids. CDR3 sequence (DNA): TGTGCCAGCACTATTTCGGGACAGGGGGAGAATACGCAGTATTTT. Translation gives CASTISGQGENTQYF.

The rearrangement joins TRBV30 to TRBJ1-2; TRBD1 matches at 12 bases. Germline CDR1 is GTSNPN and CDR2 is SVGIG (reference sequence). The CDR3 covers 13 residues. V lost 7 bases, J lost 5 bases, and 5 bases stayed unmatched. CDR3 amino acids: CAYGTGGKYGYTF. CDR3 sequence (DNA): TGTGCCTATGGGACAGGGGGCAAGTATGGCTACACCTTC.

This clone has more than one count but fewer than ten. The V call is TRBV2, the J call TRBJ2-5; D gene uncertain. The V gene lost 4 bases and the J gene lost 2 bases, with 17 bases spanning the gap. Germline CDR1 SNHLY, CDR2 FYNNEI. The CDR3 is 16 residues long. The CDR3 region is CASSGGTPKLQETQYF. CDR3 DNA: TGTGCCAGCAGTGGTGGCACGCCCAAACTACAAGAGACCCAGTACTTC.

The chain employs TRBV30 and TRBJ2-3; TRBD1 matches 8 bases. Germline-derived CDR1 and CDR2 are GTSNPN and SVGIG (reference sequence). CDR3 length: 14 residues. The ends lost 1 base at V and 4 bases at J; junction bases unmatched: 4. The CDR3 loop reads CAWSEDREADTQYF. The CDR3 nucleotides read TGTGCCTGGAGTGAGGACAGGGAAGCAGATACGCAGTATTTT.

This clone is medium-sized (0.01 to 0.1%) in the sample. This chain uses TRBV4-2 with TRBJ2-7; 8 nucleotides align to TRBD2. Germline V CDR1 and CDR2: LGHNA, YNFKEQ. This CDR3 has 16 amino acids. After removal of 0 bases from V and 1 base from J, the junction contained 5 bases not matched to a gene. CDR3 DNA: TGTGCCAGCAGCCAAGATCCGGGAGGGGGGTCCTACGAGCAGTACTTC. This sequence encodes CASSQDPGGGSYEQYF.

The chain joins TRBV9 to TRBJ2-1, with D possibly being TRBD2 (7 bases). This CDR3 is 15 amino acids long. Germline V lookup: CDR1 SGDLS, CDR2 YYNGEE. V lost 3 bases to trimming and J lost 6 bases, with 16 bases between them. CDR3 in DNA: TGTGCCAGCAGCGCGGGGGGTGGCAGGGGCAATGAGCAGTTCTTC. Its protein is CASSAGGGRGNEQFF.